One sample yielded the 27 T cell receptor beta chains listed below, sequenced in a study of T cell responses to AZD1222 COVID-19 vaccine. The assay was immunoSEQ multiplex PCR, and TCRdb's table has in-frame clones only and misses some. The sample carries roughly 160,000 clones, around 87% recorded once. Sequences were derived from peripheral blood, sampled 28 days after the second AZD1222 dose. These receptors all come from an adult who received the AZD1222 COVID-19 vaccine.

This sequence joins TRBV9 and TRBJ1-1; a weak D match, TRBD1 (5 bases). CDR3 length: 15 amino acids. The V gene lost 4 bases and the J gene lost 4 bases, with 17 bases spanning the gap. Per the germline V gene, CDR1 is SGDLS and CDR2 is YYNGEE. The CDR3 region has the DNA TGTGCCAGCAGCCCCACCGGGACCAAGGGCACTGAAGCTTTCTTT. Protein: CASSPTGTKGTEAFF.

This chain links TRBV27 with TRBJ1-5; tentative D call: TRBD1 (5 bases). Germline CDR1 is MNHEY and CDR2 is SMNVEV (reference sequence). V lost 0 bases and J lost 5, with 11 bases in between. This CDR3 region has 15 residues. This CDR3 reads CASSLSEGFYQPQHF. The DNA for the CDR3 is TGTGCCAGCAGTTTATCGGAGGGGTTTTATCAGCCCCAGCATTTT.

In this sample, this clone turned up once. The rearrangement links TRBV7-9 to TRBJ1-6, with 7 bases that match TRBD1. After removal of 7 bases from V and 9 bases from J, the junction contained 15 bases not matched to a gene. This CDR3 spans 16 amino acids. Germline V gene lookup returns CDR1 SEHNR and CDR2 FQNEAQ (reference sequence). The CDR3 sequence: CASILQTGQSRSPLHF. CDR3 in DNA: TGTGCCAGCATCCTACAAACGGGACAGTCACGTTCACCCCTCCACTTT.

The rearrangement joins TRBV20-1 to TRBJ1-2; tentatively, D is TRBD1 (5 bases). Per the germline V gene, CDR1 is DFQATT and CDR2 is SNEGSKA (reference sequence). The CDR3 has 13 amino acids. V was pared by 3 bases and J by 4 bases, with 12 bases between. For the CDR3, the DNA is TGCAGTGCTAGTGATTTTGGGGGCTATGGCTACACCTTC. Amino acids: CSASDFGGYGYTF.

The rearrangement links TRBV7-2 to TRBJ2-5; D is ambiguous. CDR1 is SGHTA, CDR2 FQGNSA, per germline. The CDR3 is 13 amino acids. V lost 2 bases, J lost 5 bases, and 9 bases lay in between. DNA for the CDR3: TGTGCCAGCAGCTTACGATACGTGGAGACCCAGTACTTC. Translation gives CASSLRYVETQYF.

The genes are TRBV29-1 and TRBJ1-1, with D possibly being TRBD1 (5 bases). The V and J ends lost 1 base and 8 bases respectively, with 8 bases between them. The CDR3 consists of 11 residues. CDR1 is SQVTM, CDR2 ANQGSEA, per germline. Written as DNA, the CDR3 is TGCAGCGTTGAAGGCCCAGGGGAAGCTTTCTTT. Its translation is CSVEGPGEAFF.

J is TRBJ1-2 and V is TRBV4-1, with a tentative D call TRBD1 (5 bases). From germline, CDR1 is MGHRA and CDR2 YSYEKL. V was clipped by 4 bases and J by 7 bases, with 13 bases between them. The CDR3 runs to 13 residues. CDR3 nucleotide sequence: TGCGCCAGCAGCCCCATGGTTCAGGGTGGCTACACCTTC. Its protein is CASSPMVQGGYTF.

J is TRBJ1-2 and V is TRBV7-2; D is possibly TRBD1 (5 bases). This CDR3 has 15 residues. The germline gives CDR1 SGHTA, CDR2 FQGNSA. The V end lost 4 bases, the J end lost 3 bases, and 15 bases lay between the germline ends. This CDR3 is CASSSPRGHDYGYTF. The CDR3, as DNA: TGTGCCAGCAGCTCCCCCCGCGGACACGACTATGGCTACACCTTC.

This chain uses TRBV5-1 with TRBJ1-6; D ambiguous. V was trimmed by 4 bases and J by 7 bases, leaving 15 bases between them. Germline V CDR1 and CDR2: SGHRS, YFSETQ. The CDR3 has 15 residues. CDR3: CASSPYRAPNSPLHF. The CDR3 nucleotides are TGCGCCAGCAGCCCGTACCGGGCCCCAAATTCACCCCTCCACTTT.

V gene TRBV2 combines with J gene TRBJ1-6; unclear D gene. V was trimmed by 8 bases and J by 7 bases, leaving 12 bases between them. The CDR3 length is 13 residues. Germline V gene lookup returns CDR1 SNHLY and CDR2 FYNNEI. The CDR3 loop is CASSEVGNSPLHF. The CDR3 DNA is TGTGCCAGCTCGGAAGTAGGGAATTCACCCCTCCACTTT.

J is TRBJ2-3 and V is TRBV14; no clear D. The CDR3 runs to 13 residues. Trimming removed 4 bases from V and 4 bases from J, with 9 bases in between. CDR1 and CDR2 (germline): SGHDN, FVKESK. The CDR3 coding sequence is TGTGCCAGCAGCCCCTTGGTCGCAGATACGCAGTATTTT. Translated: CASSPLVADTQYF.

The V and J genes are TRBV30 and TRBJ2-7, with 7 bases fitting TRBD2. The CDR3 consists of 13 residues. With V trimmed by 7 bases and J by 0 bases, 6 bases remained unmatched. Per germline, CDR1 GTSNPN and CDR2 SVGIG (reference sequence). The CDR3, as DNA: TGTGCCTATTTAGCGGGTAGCTCCTACGAGCAGTACTTC. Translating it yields CAYLAGSSYEQYF.

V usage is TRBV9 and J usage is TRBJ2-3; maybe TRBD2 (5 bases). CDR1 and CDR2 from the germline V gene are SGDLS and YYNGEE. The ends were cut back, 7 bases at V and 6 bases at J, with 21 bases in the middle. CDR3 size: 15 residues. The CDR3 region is CASGESGSTIDTQYF. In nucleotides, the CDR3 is TGTGCCAGCGGGGAGTCGGGGTCCACAATTGATACGCAGTATTTT.

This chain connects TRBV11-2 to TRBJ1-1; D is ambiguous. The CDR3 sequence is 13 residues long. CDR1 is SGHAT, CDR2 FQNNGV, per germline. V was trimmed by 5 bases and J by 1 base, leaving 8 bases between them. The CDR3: CASSMQENTEAFF. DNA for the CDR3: TGTGCCAGCAGCATGCAGGAGAACACTGAAGCTTTCTTT.

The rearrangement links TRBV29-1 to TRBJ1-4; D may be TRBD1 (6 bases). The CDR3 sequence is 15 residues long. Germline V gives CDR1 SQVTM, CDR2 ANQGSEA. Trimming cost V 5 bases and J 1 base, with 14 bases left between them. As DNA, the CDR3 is TGCAGCGTTAAAAGGGGGACATTAACTAATGAAAAACTGTTTTTT. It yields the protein CSVKRGTLTNEKLFF.

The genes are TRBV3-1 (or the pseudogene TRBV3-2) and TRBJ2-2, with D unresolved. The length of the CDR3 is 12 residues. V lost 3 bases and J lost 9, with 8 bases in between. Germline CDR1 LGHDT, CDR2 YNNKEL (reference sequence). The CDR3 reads CASSQASWELFF. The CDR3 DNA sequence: TGTGCCAGCAGCCAGGCCTCATGGGAGCTGTTTTTT.

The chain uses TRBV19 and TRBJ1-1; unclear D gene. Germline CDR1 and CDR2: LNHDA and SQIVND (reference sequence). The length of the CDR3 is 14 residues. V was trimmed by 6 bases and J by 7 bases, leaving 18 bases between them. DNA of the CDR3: TGTGCCAGTAGCCTCGACCATGGGGTGAGTGAAGCTTTCTTT. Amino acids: CASSLDHGVSEAFF.

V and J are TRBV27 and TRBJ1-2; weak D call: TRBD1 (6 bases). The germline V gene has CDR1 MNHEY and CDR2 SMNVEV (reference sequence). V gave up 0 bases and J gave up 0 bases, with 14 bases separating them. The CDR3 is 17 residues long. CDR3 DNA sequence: TGTGCCAGCAGTTTATCAGGGGGGGTTCGAGCTAACTATGGCTACACCTTC. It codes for CASSLSGGVRANYGYTF.

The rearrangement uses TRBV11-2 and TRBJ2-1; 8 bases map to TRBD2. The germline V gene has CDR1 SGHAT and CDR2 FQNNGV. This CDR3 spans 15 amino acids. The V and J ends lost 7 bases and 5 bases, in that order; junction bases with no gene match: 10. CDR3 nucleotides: TGTGCCAGCACCATAGCGGGGAGCCGTAACAATGAGCAGTTCTTC. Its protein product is CASTIAGSRNNEQFF.

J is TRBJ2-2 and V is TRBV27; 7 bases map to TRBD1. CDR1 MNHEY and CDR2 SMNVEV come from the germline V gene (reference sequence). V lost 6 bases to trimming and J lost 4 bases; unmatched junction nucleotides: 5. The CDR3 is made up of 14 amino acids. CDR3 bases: TGTGCCAGCAGGATACAGGGGCGCACCGGGGAGCTGTTTTTT. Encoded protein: CASRIQGRTGELFF.

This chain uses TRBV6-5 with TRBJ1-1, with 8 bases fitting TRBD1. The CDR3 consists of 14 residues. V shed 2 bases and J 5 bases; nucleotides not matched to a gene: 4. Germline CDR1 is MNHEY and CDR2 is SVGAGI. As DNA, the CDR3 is TGTGCCAGCAGTTACACAGGGGGATCTACTGAAGCTTTCTTT. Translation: CASSYTGGSTEAFF.

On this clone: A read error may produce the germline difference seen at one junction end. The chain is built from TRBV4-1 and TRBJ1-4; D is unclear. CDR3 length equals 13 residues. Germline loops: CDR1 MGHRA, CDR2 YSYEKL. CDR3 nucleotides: TGCGCCAGCAGCCAGGGAGGCACAGCTGATCTAACCTTT. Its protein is CASSQGGTADLTF.

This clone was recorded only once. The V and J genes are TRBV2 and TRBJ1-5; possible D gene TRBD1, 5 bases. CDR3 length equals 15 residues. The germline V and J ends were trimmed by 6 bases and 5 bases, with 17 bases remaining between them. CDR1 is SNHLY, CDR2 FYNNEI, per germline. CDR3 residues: CASSSQGAGDQPQHF. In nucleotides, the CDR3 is TGTGCCAGCAGCTCACAAGGGGCAGGCGATCAGCCCCAGCATTTT. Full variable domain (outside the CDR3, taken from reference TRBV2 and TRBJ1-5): EPEVTQTPSHQVTQMGQEVILRCVPISNHLYFYWYRQILGQKVEFLVSFYNNEISEKSEIFDDQFSVERPDGSNFTLKIRSTKLEDSAMYFCASSSQGAGDQPQHFGDGTRLSIL.

The chain's CDR3 is CASSSESRGYTF. As DNA, the CDR3 is TGTGCCAGCAGTTCCGAATCGCGGGGCTACACCTTC. This rearrangement joins TRBV28 to TRBJ1-2, with D hard to call. Trimming shortened V by 4 bases and J by 8 bases, and 11 bases separated the two germline ends. CDR1 is MDHEN, CDR2 SYDVKM, per germline. CDR3 length: 12 amino acids.

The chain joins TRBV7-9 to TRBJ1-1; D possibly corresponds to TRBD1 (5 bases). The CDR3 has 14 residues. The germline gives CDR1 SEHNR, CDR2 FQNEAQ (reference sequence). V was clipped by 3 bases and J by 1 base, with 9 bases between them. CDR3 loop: CASSFDTGNTEAFF. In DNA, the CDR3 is TGTGCCAGCAGCTTTGACACAGGGAACACTGAAGCTTTCTTT.

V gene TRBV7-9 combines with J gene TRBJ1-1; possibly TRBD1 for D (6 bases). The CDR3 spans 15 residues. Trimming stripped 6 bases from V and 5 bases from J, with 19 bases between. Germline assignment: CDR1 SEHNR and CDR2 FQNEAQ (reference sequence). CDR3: CASRLEGGGWTEAFF. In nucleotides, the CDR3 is TGTGCCAGCAGACTGGAAGGGGGTGGTTGGACTGAAGCTTTCTTT.

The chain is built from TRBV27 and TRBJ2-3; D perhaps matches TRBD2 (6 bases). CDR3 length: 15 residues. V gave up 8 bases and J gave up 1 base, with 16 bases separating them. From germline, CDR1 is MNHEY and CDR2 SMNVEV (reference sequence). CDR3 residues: CASAKGGQGTDTQYF. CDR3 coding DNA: TGTGCCAGCGCCAAGGGAGGTCAGGGCACAGATACGCAGTATTTT.